The rows below give T cell receptor beta chains drawn from one sample of a study of OX40 agonist ivuxolimab in advanced cancers. Repertoires were generated with immunoSEQ multiplex PCR, while TCRdb's copy carries only in-frame clones and drops some. The data show some 95,000 clones, with roughly nine tenths seen just once and roughly 0.8% held by the top ten. The sample consisted of CD4+ or CD8+ T cells sorted from blood, taken in a trial of the OX40 agonist ivuxolimab. These TCRs come from an adult with an advanced solid tumor such as melanoma, head and neck, liver or kidney cancer. Each CDR3 is given with its conserved first and last residue. D genes are given only for firm matches. Size is omitted from some rows. Given values are once, few, many or a class for expanded clones.

few - TRBJ2-3 TRBV6-1 TGTGCCAGCAGTGAAAGGGCGATTAGTACAGATACGCAGTATTTT CASSERAISTDTQYF
- TRBD2 TRBJ2-1 TRBV10-1 TGCGCCAGCAGCCTTAGCGGGCACTACAATGAGCAGTTCTTC CASSLSGHYNEQFF
- - TRBJ1-1 TRBV27 TGTGCCAGCAGTTCGCCGACCCGTGGGACTGAAGCTTTCTTT CASSSPTRGTEAFF
- - TRBJ2-5 TRBV5-4 TGTGCCAGCTCCCCGGGTTTCCAAGAGACCCAGTACTTC CASSPGFQETQYF
- - TRBJ1-2 TRBV4-3 TGCGCCAGCAGCCAAGATAGGGCTCACGGAGGCTATGGCTACACCTTC CASSQDRAHGGYGYTF
once - TRBJ1-2 TRBV28 TGTGCCAGCAGTTTAATGGCTCGCTATGGCTACACCTTC CASSLMARYGYTF
- - TRBJ2-5 TRBV28 TGTGCCAGCAGACCCGGGGGCTATCCGGAGACCCAGTACTTC CASRPGGYPETQYF
- - TRBJ2-1 TRBV6-1 TGTGCCAGCAGTGTAAGGGTTTACAATGAGCAGTTCTTC CASSVRVYNEQFF
- - TRBJ1-1 TRBV6-5 TGTGCCAGCAGTTACCGTGGTGCTCCGAACACTGAAGCTTTCTTT CASSYRGAPNTEAFF
- TRBD1 TRBJ1-1 TRBV25-1 TGTGCCAGCAGCCCCGGAGGGACAGCCTTTGTGAACACTGAAGCTTTCTTT CASSPGGTAFVNTEAFF
- - TRBJ2-3 TRBV28 TGTGCCAGCCGGGGGCTAGGGGGGCCCACAGATACGCAGTATTTT CASRGLGGPTDTQYF
- TRBD1 TRBJ1-2 TRBV5-1 TGCGCCAGCAGCACGCAGGGGGACTATGGCTACACCTTC CASSTQGDYGYTF
- - TRBJ1-1 TRBV28 TGTGCCAGCAGTTTATGGGGTGGGTGGTCGTCAGGAATGAACACTGAAGCTTTCTTT CASSLWGGWSSGMNTEAFF
- - TRBJ1-5 TRBV19 TGTGCCAGTAGTACCACGGGACCGCGAGGTCAGCCCCAGCATTTT CASSTTGPRGQPQHF
- TRBD1 TRBJ1-3 TRBV18 TGTGCCAGCTCACCGGACAGGGTTGGAAACACCATATATTTT CASSPDRVGNTIYF